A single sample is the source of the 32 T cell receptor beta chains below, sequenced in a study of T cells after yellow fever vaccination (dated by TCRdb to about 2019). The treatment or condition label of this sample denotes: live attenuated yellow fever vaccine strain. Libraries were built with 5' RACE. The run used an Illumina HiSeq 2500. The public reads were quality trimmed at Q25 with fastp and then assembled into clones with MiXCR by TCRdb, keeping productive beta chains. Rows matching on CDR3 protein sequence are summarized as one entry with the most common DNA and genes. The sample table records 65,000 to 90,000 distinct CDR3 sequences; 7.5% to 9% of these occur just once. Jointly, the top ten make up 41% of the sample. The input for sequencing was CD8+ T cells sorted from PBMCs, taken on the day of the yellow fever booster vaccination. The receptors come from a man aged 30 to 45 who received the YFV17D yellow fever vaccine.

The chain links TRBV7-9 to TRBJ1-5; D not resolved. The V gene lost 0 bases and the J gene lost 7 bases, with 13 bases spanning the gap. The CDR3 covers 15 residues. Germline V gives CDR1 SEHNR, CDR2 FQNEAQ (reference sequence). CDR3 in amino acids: CASSLATTDLQPQHF. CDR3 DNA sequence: TGTGCCAGCAGCTTAGCGACCACGGATCTCCAGCCCCAGCATTTT. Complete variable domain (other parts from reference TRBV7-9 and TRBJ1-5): DTGVSQNPRHKITKRGQNVTFRCDPISEHNRLYWYRQTLGQGPEFLTYFQNEAQLEKSRLLSDRFSAERPKGSFSTLEIQRTEQGDSAMYLCASSLATTDLQPQHFGDGTRLSIL.

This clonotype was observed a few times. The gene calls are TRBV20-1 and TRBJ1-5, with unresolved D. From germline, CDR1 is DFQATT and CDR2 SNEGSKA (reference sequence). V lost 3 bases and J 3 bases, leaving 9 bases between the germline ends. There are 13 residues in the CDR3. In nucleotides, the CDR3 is TGCAGTGCTAGCCGGGGTCTCAATCAGCCCCAGCATTTT. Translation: CSASRGLNQPQHF.

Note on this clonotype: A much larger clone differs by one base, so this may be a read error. This CDR3 is CASSAQKVGPSYNEQFF. The CDR3 bases are TGTGCCAGCAGCGCGCAGAAGGTGGGACCCTCCTACAATGAGCAGTTCTTC. This chain connects TRBV3-1 to TRBJ2-1; either TRBD1 or TRBD2 may fit D (5 bases each). This CDR3 spans 17 amino acids. The ends were cut back, 5 bases at V and 0 bases at J, with 17 bases in the middle. From germline, CDR1 is LGHDT and CDR2 YNNKEL (reference sequence).

The CDR3 reads CATSTAQRGSTDTQYF. The CDR3 nucleotides read TGTGCCACCAGCACAGCCCAGCGGGGTAGCACAGATACGCAGTATTTT. J is TRBJ2-3 and V is TRBV15; 7 bases are shared with TRBD2. The CDR3 consists of 16 residues. J was trimmed by 0 bases and V by 4 bases; bases with no gene match: 7. Germline V gene sequence: CDR1 LNHNV, CDR2 YYDKDF (reference sequence).

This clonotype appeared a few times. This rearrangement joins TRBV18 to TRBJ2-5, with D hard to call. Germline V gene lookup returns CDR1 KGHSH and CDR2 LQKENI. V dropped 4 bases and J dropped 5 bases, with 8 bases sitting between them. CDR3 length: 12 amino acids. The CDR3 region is CASSLPLETQYF. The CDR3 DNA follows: TGTGCCAGCTCACTCCCACTGGAGACCCAGTACTTC.

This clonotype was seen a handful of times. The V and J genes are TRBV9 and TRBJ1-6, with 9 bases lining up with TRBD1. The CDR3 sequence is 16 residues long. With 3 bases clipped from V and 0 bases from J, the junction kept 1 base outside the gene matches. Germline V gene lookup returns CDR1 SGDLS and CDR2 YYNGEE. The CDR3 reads CASSETGGSYNSPLHF. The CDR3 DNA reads TGTGCCAGCAGCGAGACAGGGGGCTCCTATAATTCACCCCTCCACTTT.

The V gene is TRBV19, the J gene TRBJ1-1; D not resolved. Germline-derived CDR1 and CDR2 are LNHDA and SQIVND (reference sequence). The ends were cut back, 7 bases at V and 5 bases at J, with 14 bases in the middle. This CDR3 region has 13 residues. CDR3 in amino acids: CASKLEGGTEAFF. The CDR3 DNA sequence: TGTGCCAGTAAGCTGGAGGGAGGGACTGAAGCTTTCTTT. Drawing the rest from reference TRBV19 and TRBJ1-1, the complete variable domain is DGGITQSPKYLFRKEGQNVTLSCEQNLNHDAMYWYRQDPGQGLRLIYYSQIVNDFQKGDIAEGYSVSREKKESFPLTVTSAQKNPTAFYLCASKLEGGTEAFFGQGTRLTVV.

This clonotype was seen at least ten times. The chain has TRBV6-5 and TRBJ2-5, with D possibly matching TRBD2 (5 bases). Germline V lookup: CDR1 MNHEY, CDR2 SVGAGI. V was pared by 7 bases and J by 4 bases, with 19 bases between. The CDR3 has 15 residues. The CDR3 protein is CASTPDAGSGETQYF. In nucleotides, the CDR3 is TGTGCCAGCACCCCAGATGCCGGCAGCGGAGAGACCCAGTACTTC.

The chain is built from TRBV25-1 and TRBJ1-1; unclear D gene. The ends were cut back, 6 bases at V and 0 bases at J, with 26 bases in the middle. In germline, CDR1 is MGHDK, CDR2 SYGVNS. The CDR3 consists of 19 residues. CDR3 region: CASRFHSGSLLTMNTEAFF. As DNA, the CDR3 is TGTGCCAGCAGGTTCCATTCGGGATCACTACTGACTATGAACACTGAAGCTTTCTTT.

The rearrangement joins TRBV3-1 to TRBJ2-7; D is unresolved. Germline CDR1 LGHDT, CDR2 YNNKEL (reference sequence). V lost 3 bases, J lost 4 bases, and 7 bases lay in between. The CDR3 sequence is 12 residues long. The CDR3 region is CASSHQYYEQYF. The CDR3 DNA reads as TGTGCCAGCAGCCACCAATATTACGAGCAGTACTTC.

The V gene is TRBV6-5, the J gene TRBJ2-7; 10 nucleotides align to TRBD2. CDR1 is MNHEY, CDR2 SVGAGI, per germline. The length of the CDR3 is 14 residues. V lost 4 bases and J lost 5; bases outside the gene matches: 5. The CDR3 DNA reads TGTGCCAGCAGTTTGGGACTAGCGCGTCACGAGCAGTACTTC. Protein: CASSLGLARHEQYF.

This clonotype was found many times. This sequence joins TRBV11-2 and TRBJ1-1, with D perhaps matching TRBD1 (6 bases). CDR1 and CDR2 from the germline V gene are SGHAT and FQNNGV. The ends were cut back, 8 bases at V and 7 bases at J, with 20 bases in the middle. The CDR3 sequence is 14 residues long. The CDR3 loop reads CASRQQGIENEAFF. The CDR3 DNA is TGTGCCAGCCGCCAACAGGGAATTGAGAATGAAGCTTTCTTT. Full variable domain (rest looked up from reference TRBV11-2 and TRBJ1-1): EAGVAQSPRYKIIEKRQSVAFWCNPISGHATLYWYQQILGQGPKLLIQFQNNGVVDDSQLPKDRFSAERLKGVDSTLKIQPAKLEDSAVYLCASRQQGIENEAFFGQGTRLTVV.

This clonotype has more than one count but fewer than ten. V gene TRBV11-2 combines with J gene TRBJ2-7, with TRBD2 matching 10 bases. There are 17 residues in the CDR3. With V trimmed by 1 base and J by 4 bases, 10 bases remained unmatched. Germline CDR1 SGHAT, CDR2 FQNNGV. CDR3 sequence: CASSLGLAGVQNYEQYF. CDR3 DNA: TGTGCCAGCAGCTTAGGTCTAGCGGGAGTCCAGAATTACGAGCAGTACTTC. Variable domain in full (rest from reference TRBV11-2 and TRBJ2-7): EAGVAQSPRYKIIEKRQSVAFWCNPISGHATLYWYQQILGQGPKLLIQFQNNGVVDDSQLPKDRFSAERLKGVDSTLKIQPAKLEDSAVYLCASSLGLAGVQNYEQYFGPGTRLTVT.

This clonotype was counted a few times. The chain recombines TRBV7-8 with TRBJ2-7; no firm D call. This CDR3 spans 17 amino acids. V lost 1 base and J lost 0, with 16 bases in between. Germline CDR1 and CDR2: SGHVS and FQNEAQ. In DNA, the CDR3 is TGTGCCAGCAGCTTAGGTTTTCAGACATACAGCTCCTACGAGCAGTACTTC. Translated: CASSLGFQTYSSYEQYF.

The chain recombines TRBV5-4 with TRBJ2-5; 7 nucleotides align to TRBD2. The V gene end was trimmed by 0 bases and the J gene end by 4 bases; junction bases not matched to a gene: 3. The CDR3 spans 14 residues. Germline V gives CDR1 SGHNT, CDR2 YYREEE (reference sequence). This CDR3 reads CASSLEGGRETQYF. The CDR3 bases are TGTGCCAGCAGCTTGGAGGGCGGGAGAGAGACCCAGTACTTC.

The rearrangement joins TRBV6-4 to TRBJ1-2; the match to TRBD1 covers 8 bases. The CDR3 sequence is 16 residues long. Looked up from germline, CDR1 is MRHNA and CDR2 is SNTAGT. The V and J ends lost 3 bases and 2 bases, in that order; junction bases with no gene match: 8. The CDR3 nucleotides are TGTGCCAGCAGTGAGGTCAGGACAGGGAGAAACTATGGCTACACCTTC. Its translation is CASSEVRTGRNYGYTF.

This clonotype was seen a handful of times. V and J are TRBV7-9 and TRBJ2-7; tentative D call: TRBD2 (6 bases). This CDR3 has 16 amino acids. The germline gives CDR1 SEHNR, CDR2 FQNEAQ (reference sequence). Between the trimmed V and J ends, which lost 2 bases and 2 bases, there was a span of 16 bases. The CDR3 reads CASSLISGRLPYEQYF. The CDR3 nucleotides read TGTGCCAGCAGCTTAATCAGTGGGAGGTTGCCCTACGAGCAGTACTTC.

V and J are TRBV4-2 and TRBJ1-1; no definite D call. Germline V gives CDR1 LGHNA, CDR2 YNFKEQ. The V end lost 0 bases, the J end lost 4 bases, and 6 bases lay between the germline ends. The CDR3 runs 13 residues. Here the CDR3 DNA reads TGTGCCAGCAGCCAAGATTTTAGCACTGAAGCTTTCTTT. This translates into CASSQDFSTEAFF.

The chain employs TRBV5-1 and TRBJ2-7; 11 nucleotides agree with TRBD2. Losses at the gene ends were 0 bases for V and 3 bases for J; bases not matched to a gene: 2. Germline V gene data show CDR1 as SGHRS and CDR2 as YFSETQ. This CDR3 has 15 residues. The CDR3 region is CASSLALAGGYEQYF. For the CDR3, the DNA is TGCGCCAGCAGCTTGGCTCTAGCGGGAGGCTACGAGCAGTACTTC.

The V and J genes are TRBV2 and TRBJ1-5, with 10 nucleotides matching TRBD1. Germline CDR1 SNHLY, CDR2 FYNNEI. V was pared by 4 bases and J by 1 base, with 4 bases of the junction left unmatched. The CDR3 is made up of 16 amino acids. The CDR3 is CASSGPGQGSNQPQHF. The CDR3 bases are TGTGCCAGCAGTGGGCCGGGACAGGGGAGCAATCAGCCCCAGCATTTT. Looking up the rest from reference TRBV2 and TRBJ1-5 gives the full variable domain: EPEVTQTPSHQVTQMGQEVILRCVPISNHLYFYWYRQILGQKVEFLVSFYNNEISEKSEIFDDQFSVERPDGSNFTLKIRSTKLEDSAMYFCASSGPGQGSNQPQHFGDGTRLSIL.

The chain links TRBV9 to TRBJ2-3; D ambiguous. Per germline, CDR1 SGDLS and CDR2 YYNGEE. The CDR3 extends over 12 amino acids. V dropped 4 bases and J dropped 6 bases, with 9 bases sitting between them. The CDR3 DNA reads TGTGCCAGCAGCCAAACCAGGGATACGCAGTATTTT. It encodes CASSQTRDTQYF. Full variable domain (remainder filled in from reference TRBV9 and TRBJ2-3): DSGVTQTPKHLITATGQRVTLRCSPRSGDLSVYWYQQSLDQGLQFLIQYYNGEERAKGNILERFSAQQFPDLHSELNLSSLELGDSALYFCASSQTRDTQYFGPGTRLTVL.

The CDR3 DNA is TGTGCCAGCAGGGGACAGGGAAATGGAGGGGAAAAACTGTTTTTT. It is translated as CASRGQGNGGEKLFF. The genes are TRBV6-1 and TRBJ1-4; TRBD1 matches 9 bases. This CDR3 comprises 15 residues. The germline CDR1 and CDR2 sequences are MNHNS and SASEGT. Germline trimming cut 6 bases from V and 8 bases from J; bases unmatched to any gene: 10.

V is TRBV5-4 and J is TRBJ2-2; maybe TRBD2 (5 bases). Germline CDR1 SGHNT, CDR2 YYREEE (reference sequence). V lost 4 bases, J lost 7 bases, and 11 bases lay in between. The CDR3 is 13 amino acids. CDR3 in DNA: TGTGCCAGCAGCCGGGGAGAAAACGGGGAGCTGTTTTTT. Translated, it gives CASSRGENGELFF. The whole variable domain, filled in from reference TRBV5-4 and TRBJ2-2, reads ETGVTQSPTHLIKTRGQQVTLRCSSQSGHNTVSWYQQALGQGPQFIFQYYREEENGRGNFPPRFSGLQFPNYSSELNVNALELDDSALYLCASSRGENGELFFGEGSRLTVL.

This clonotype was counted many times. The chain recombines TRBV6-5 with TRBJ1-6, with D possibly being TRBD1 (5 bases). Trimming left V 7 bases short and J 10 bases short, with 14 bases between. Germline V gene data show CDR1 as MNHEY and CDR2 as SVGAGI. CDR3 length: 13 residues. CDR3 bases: TGTGCCAGCACCCCGGGACTTGGGTCACCCCTCCACTTT. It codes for CASTPGLGSPLHF.

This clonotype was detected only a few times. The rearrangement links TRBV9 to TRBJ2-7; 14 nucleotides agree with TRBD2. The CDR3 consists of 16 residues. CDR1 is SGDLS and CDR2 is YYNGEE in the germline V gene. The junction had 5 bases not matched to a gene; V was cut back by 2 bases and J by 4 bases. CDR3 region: CASSVGTSGSLYEQYF. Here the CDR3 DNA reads TGTGCCAGCAGCGTGGGGACTAGCGGGAGTTTGTACGAGCAGTACTTC.

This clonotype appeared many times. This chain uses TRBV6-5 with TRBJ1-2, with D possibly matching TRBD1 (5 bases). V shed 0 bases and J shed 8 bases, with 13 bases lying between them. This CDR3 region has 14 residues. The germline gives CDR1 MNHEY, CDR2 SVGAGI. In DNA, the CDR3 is TGTGCCAGCAGTTACTCTGGGGGGTACGACGGCTACACCTTC. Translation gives CASSYSGGYDGYTF.

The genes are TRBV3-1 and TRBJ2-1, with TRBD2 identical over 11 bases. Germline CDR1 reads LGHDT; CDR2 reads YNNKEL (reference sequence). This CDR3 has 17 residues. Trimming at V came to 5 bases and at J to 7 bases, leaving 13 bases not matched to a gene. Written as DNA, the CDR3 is TGTGCCAGCAGCACCCGTAGCGGGAGGGCCTATTGGAATGAGCAGTTCTTC. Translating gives CASSTRSGRAYWNEQFF.

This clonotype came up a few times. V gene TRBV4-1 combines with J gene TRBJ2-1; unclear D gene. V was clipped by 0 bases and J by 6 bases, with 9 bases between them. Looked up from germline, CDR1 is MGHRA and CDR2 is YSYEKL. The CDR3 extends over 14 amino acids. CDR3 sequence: CASSQEGLTNEQFF. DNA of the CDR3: TGCGCCAGCAGCCAAGAGGGCCTGACCAATGAGCAGTTCTTC.

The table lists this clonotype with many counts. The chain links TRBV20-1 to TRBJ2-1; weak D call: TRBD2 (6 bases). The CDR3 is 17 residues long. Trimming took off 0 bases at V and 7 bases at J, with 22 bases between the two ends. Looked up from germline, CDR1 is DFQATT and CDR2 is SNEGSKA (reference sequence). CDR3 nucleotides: TGCAGTGCTAGAGACCCAATGCGGGGCCTAGTCCCGAATGAGCAGTTCTTC. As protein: CSARDPMRGLVPNEQFF.

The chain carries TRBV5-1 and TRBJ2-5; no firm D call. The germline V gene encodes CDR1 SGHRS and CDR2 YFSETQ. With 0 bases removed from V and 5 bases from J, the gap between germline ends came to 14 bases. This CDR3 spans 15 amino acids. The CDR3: CASSLAPVRRETQYF. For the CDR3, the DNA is TGCGCCAGCAGCTTGGCGCCTGTCCGACGGGAGACCCAGTACTTC.

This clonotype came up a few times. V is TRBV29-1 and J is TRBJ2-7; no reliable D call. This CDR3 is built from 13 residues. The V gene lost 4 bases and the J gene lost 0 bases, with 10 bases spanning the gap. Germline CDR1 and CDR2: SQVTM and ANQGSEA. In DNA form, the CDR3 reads TGCAGCGTTGCAGCAGGTTCCTCCTACGAGCAGTACTTC. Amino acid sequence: CSVAAGSSYEQYF.

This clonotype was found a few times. The CDR3, as DNA: TGTGCCAGCAGTGCCGGGACTTTCGAGCAGTTCTTC. Protein product: CASSAGTFEQFF. V is TRBV12-3 or TRBV12-4 and J is TRBJ2-1, with TRBD2 as a possible D gene (6 bases). V dropped 5 bases and J dropped 10 bases, with 12 bases sitting between them. There are 12 residues in the CDR3.